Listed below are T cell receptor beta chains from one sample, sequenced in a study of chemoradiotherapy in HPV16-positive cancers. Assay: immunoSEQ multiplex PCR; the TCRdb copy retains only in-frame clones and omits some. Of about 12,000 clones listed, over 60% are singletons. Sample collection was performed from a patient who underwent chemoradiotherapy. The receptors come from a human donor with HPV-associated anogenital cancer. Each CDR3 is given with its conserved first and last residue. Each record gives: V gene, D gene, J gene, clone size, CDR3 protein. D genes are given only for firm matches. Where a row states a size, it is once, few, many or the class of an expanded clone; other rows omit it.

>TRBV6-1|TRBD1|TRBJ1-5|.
CASSEVGTGISQPQHF
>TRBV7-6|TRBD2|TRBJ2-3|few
CASSGQRGASGTDTQYF
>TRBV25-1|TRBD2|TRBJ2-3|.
CASSEISGRVGDTQYF
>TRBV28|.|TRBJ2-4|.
CASSSGGRDGKNIQYF
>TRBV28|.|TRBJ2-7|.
CASSLPGTEQYF
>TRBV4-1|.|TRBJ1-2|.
CASSQEWGGYTF
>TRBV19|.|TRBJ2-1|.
CASNPGPYNEQFF
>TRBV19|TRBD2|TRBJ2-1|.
CASSRRTSGGLSSYNEQFF
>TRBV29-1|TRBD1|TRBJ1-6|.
CSAQGPGNSPLHF
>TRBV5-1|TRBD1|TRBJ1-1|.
CASSWSSGTGAPRAEAFF
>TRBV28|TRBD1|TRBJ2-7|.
CASSKTGEDYEQYF
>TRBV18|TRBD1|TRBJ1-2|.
CASSANDRGHYGYTF
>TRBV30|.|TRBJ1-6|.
CAWSAFNREPLHF
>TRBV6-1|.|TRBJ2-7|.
CAAGLTDLRYEQYF
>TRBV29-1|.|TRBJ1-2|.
CSVERGNYGYTF
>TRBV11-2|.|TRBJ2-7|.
CASSLNPRGGPRAEQYF
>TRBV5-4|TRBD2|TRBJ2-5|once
CASSGGGGSFVETQYF
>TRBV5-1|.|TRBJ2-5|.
CASSTEAGGQETQYF
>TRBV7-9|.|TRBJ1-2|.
CASSQEWRDGYTF
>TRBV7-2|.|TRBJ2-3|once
CASSLVGPPPDTQYF
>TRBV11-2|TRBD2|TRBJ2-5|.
CASTESGLALETQYF
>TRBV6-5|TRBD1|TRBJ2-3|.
CASSPGQGRQYF
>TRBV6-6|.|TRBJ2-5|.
CASTPPQIGTQYF
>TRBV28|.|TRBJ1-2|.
CASSLEGPPLYGYTF
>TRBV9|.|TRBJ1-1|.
CASSVTGQINAEAFF
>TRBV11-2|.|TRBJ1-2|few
CASSLGSGGAVYGYTF
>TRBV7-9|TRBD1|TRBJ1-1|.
CASSLSGQGNTEAFF
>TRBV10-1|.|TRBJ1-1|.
CASRDSGVEAFF
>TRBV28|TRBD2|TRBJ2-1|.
CASSWAGGAYNEQFF
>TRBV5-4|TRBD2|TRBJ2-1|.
CASSTGGLAPYNEQFF
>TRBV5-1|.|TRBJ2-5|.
CASSLFWFKETQYF
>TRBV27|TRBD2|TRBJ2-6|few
CASSARLAGGQGANVLTF
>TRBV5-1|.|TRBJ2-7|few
CASSLVGQPEGEQYF
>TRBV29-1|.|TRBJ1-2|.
CSAGANYGYTF
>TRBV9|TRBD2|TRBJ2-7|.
CASSVQTSGEQYF
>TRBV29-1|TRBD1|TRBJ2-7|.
CSGRIDRGEQYF
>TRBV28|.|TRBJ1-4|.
CASSSPGGVGEKLFF
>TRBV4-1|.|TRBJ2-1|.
CASSHLIGDNEQFF
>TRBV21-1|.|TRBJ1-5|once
CASRIKGGGNQPQHF
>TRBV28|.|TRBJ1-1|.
CASRFSVTEAFF
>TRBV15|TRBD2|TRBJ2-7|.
CATSRALAGGPYEQYF
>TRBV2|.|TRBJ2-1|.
CASTKETNEQFF
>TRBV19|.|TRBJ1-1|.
CASSTEQGFGTEAFF
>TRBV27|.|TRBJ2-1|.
CASSFLPYRLNEQFF
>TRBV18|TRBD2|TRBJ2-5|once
CATSEGLAAAETQYF
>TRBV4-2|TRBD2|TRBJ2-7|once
CASSQDLTSGAKRYF